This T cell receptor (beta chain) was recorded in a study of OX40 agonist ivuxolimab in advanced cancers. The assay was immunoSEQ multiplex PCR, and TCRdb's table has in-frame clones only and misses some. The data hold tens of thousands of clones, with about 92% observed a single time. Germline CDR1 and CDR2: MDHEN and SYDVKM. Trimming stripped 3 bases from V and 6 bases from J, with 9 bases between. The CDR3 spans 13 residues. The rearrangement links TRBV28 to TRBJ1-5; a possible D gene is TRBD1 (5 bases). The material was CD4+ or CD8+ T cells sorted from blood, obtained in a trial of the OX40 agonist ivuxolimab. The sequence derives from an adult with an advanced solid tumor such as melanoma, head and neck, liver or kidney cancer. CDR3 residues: CASSLGGFQPQHF. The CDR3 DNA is TGTGCCAGCAGTTTGGGGGGGTTTCAGCCCCAGCATTTT.